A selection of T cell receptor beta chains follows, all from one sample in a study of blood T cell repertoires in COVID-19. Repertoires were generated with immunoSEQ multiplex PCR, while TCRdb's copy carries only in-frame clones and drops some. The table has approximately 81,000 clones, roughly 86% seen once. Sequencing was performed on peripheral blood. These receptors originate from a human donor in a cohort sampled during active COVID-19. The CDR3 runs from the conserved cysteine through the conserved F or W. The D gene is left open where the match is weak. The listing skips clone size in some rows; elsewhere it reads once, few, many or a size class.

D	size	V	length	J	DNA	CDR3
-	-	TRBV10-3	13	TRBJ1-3	TGTGCCATCAGGCAGGGTGGTGGAAACACCATATATTTT	CAIRQGGGNTIYF
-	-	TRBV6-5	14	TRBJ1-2	TGTGCCAGCAGTTACTCGATATCCGGGTCAGGCTACACCTTC	CASSYSISGSGYTF
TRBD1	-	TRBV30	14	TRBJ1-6	TGTGCCTGGAGAGGGGGGACAGCCAATTCACCCCTCCACTTT	CAWRGGTANSPLHF
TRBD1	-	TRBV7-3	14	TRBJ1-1	TGTGCCAGCAGCTCCTCCGACAGGGTCACTGAAGCTTTCTTT	CASSSSDRVTEAFF
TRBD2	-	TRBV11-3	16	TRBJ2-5	TGTGCCAGCAGCCCTGGACTAGCGGGGAGACAAGAGACCCAGTACTTC	CASSPGLAGRQETQYF
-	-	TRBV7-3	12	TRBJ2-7	TGTGCCAGCAGCCAAGGGGGTGACGAGCAGTACTTC	CASSQGGDEQYF
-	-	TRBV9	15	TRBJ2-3	TGTGCCAGCAGCCCCGGTTCTCCTCGGGCAGATACGCAGTATTTT	CASSPGSPRADTQYF
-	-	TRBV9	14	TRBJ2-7	TGTGCCAGCAGCGTAGCCAGCGGCTCCTACGAGCAGTACTTC	CASSVASGSYEQYF
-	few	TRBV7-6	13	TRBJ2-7	TGTGCCAGCAGCTTAGTGGGCAGGGGCGAGCAGTACTTC	CASSLVGRGEQYF
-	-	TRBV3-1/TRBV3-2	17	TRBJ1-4	TGTGCCAGCAGCCAATCGCTCGCGGGGGGTTTGGATGAAAAACTGTTTTTT	CASSQSLAGGLDEKLFF
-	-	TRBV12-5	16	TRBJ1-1	TGTGCTAGTGGTTTGGTACGAGGAGGGTGGAAAACTGAAGCTTTCTTT	CASGLVRGGWKTEAFF
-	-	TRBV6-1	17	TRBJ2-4	TGTGCCAGCAGTGAAGCCCCCAGGGAAGTAGCCAAAAACATTCAGTACTTC	CASSEAPREVAKNIQYF
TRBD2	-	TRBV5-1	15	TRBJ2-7	TGCGCCAGCAGCCCCCTGGCGGGGGGTAATCTAGAGCAGTACTTC	CASSPLAGGNLEQYF
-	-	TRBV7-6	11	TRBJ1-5	TGTGCCGGCCCCCCCCGGAGGCCCCAGCATTTT	CAGPPRRPQHF
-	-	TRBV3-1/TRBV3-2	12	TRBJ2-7	TGTGCCAGCAGCGGCGGTGGCCCGGAGCAGTACTTC	CASSGGGPEQYF
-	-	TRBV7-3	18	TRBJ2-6	TGTGCCAGCAGCAGCCCCGTCTTTACGGGGGCTGGGGCCAACGTCCTGACTTTC	CASSSPVFTGAGANVLTF
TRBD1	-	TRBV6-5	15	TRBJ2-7	TGTGCCAGCAGAGACAGCCAGGGGGCCTACTACGAGCAGTACTTC	CASRDSQGAYYEQYF
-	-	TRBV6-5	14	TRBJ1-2	TGTGCCAGCAGTTACTCTACATGGGCTTATGGCTACACCTTC	CASSYSTWAYGYTF
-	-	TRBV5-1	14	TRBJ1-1	TGCGCCAGCAGCTGGGCCGGGGAAGGCACTGAAGCTTTCTTT	CASSWAGEGTEAFF
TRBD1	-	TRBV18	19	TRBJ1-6	TGTGCCAGCTCACGCAACCAGGGGGCGCTGGGGTCCTATAATTCACCCCTCCACTTT	CASSRNQGALGSYNSPLHF
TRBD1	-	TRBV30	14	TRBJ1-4	TGTGCCTGGAGTACCGGGACAGGGAATGAAAAACTGTTTTTT	CAWSTGTGNEKLFF
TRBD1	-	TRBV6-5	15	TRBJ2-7	TGTGCCAGCAGTTACTCGTTCCAGGGGGTCGGCGAGCAGTACTTC	CASSYSFQGVGEQYF